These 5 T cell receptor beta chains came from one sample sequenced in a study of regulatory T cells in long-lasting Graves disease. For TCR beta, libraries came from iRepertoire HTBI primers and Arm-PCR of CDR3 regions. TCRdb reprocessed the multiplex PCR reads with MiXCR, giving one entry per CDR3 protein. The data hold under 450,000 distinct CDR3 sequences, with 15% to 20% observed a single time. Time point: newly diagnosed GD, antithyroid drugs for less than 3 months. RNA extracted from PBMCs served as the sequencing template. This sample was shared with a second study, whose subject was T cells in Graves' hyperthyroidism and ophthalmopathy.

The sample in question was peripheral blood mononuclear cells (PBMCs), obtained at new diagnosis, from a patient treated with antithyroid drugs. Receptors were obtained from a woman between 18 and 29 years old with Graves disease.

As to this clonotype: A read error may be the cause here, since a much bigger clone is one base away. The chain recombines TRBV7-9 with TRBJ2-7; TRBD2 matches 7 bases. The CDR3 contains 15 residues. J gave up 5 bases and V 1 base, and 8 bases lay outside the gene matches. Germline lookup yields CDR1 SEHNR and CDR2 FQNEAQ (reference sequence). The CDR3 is CASSLGGTMGHEQYF. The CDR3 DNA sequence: TGTGCCAGCAGCTTAGGTGGGACTATGGGCCACGAGCAGTACTTC. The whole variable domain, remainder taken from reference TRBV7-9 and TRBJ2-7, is DTGVSQNPRHKITKRGQNVTFRCDPISEHNRLYWYRQTLGQGPEFLTYFQNEAQLEKSRLLSDRFSAERPKGSFSTLEIQRTEQGDSAMYLCASSLGGTMGHEQYFGPGTRLTVT.

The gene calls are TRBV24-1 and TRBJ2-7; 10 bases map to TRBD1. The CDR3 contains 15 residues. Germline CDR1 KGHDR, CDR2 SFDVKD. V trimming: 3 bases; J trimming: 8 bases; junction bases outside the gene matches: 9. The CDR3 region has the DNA TGTGCCACCAGTGATCACCCGGGACAGGGGCGAAAGCAGTACTTC. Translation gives CATSDHPGQGRKQYF.

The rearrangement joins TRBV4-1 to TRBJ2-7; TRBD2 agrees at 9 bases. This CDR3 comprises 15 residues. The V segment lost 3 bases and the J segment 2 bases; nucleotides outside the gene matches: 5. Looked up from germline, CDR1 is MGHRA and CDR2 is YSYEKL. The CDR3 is CASSQREGPTYEQYF. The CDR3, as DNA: TGCGCCAGCAGCCAGCGGGAGGGTCCAACCTACGAGCAGTACTTC.

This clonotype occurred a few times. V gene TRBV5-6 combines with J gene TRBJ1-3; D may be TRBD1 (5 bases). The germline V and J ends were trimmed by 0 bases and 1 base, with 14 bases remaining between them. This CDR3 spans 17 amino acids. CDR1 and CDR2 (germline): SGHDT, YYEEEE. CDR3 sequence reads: CASSLVGRANSGNTIYF. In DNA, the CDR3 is TGTGCCAGCAGCTTGGTGGGCAGGGCGAATTCTGGAAACACCATATATTTT.

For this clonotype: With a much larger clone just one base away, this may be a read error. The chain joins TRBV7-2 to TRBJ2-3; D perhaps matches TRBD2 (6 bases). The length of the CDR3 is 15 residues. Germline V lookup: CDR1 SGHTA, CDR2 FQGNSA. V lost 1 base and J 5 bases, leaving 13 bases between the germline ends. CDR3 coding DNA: TGTGCCAGCAGCTTAGTAAGGAGGGCCGAAGATACGCAGTATTTT. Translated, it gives CASSLVRRAEDTQYF.